What follows are 17 T cell receptor beta chains derived from one specimen sequenced in a study of T cells in Graves' hyperthyroidism and ophthalmopathy. Amplified TCR beta CDR3 regions derived from RNA transcripts. With the HTBI primer set, the TCR CDR3 went through a first round of RT-PCR. Via MiXCR, TCRdb re-called the multiplex PCR reads, giving one row per CDR3 protein. The sample has 600,000 to 700,000 distinct CDR3 sequences; about 45% are singletons. The material sequenced was peripheral blood or thyroid tissue (not recorded which). These receptors all stem from an adult man with Graves' disease, either hyperthyroidism or ophthalmopathy (not recorded which).

The rearrangement uses TRBV29-1 and TRBJ1-1; D gene ambiguous. V dropped 8 bases and J dropped 7 bases, with 11 bases sitting between them. The germline V gene encodes CDR1 SQVTM and CDR2 ANQGSEA. The CDR3 runs to 10 residues. In DNA form, the CDR3 reads TGCAGCTCCCACAGCGGTGAAGCTTTCTTT. This codes for CSSHSGEAFF. Filled out from reference TRBV29-1 and TRBJ1-1, the complete variable domain reads SAVISQKPSRDICQRGTSLTIQCQVDSQVTMMFWYRQQPGQSLTLIATANQGSEATYESGFVIDKFPISRPNLTFSTLTVSNMSPEDSSIYLCSSHSGEAFFGQGTRLTVV.

The rearrangement links TRBV12-3 or TRBV12-4 to TRBJ2-5; D not certain. V lost 5 bases, J lost 9 bases, and 16 bases lay in between. This CDR3 is 13 amino acids long. In DNA, the CDR3 is TGTGCCAGCAGTCGATTGGGCAATCAGCCCCAGTACTTC. It is translated as CASSRLGNQPQYF.

Comments on this clonotype: One junction end disagrees with the germline gene, perhaps due to a read error. The rearrangement uses TRBV25-1 and TRBJ1-2; D may be TRBD1 (5 bases). CDR1 MGHDK and CDR2 SYGVNS come from the germline V gene. The CDR3 extends over 14 amino acids. The CDR3 DNA is TGTACCAGCAGAGCCAGGGTGGGGGACTATGGCTACACCTTC. Amino acids: CTSRARVGDYGYTF.

The chain uses TRBV7-6 and TRBJ2-6; D gene ambiguous. Germline lookup yields CDR1 SGHVS and CDR2 FNYEAQ. The V and J ends lost 5 bases and 11 bases respectively, with 10 bases between them. CDR3 length: 12 amino acids. In DNA form, the CDR3 reads TGTGCCAGCAGCCCCCGGGTCGACGTCCTGACTTTC. This encodes CASSPRVDVLTF. Using reference TRBV7-6 and TRBJ2-6 for the parts outside the CDR3, the full variable domain is GAGVSQSPRYKVTKRGQDVALRCDPISGHVSLYWYRQALGQGPEFLTYFNYEAQQDKSGLPNDRFSAERPEGSISTLTIQRTEQRDSAMYRCASSPRVDVLTFGAGSRLTVL.

This clonotype came up a few times. The chain employs TRBV7-2 and TRBJ1-4, with TRBD1 matching over 10 bases. This CDR3 has 15 residues. Germline V lookup: CDR1 SGHTA, CDR2 FQGNSA. Unmatched junction bases numbered 7, after V lost 6 bases and J lost 6 bases. DNA for the CDR3: TGTGCCAGCAGACCCTCCGGGACAGGGGATGAAAAACTGTTTTTT. Residues: CASRPSGTGDEKLFF. The complete variable domain, with remaining parts taken from reference TRBV7-2 and TRBJ1-4, reads GAGVSQSPSNKVTEKGKDVELRCDPISGHTALYWYRQSLGQGLEFLIYFQGNSAPDKSGLPSDRFSAERTGGSVSTLTIQRTQQEDSAVYLCASRPSGTGDEKLFFGSGTQLSVL.

The chain links TRBV5-1 to TRBJ1-4; TRBD1 matches 7 bases. The CDR3 runs 14 residues. V trimming: 4 bases; J trimming: 4 bases; junction bases outside the gene matches: 4. The germline V gene has CDR1 SGHRS and CDR2 YFSETQ. CDR3 in DNA: TGCGCCAGCAGCCTGGGACAGAATAATGAAAAACTGTTTTTT. This translates into CASSLGQNNEKLFF.

The chain uses TRBV2 and TRBJ2-7; TRBD2 matches at 8 bases. With 4 bases clipped from V and 3 bases from J, the junction kept 11 bases outside the gene matches. This CDR3 contains 16 residues. Germline V gene lookup returns CDR1 SNHLY and CDR2 FYNNEI. CDR3 amino acids: CASSGGAGRVSYEQYF. For the CDR3, the DNA is TGTGCCAGCAGTGGAGGTGCCGGGAGGGTTAGCTACGAGCAGTACTTC. The full variable domain, its missing parts supplied by reference TRBV2 and TRBJ2-7, is EPEVTQTPSHQVTQMGQEVILRCVPISNHLYFYWYRQILGQKVEFLVSFYNNEISEKSEIFDDQFSVERPDGSNFTLKIRSTKLEDSAMYFCASSGGAGRVSYEQYFGPGTRLTVT.

This clonotype was recorded a few times. The rearrangement links TRBV7-2 to TRBJ2-6; 9 positions agree with TRBD2. The CDR3 extends over 18 amino acids. Per germline, CDR1 SGHTA and CDR2 FQGNSA. Unmatched junction bases numbered 4, after V lost 1 base and J lost 0 bases. The CDR3 nucleotides are TGTGCCAGCAGCTTAGATCTAGCGGGGACCTCTGGGGCCAACGTCCTGACTTTC. Residues: CASSLDLAGTSGANVLTF.

Turning to this clonotype: An end of the junction differs from the germline gene, which may be a read error. V gene TRBV10-3 combines with J gene TRBJ1-2, with a tentative D call TRBD1 (5 bases). Germline V lookup: CDR1 ENHRY, CDR2 SYGVKD. The CDR3 contains 16 residues. CDR3 loop: CASSEWLTAGRYGYTF. Written as DNA, the CDR3 is TGTGCCAGCAGTGAGTGGCTCACAGCGGGACGCTATGGCTACACCTTC.

J is TRBJ1-4 and V is TRBV7-9; D not certain. Between the trimmed V and J ends, which lost 4 bases and 3 bases, there was a span of 3 bases. This CDR3 has 12 residues. In germline, CDR1 is SEHNR, CDR2 FQNEAQ (reference sequence). The CDR3 nucleotides are TGTGCCAGCAGCTCGGCTAATGAAAAACTGTTTTTT. Its protein product is CASSSANEKLFF.

This clonotype was observed a few times. The chain carries TRBV6-6 and TRBJ2-5; the D gene could be TRBD1 or TRBD2 (6 bases each). The CDR3 spans 15 residues. Germline-derived CDR1 and CDR2 are MNHNY and SVGAGI (reference sequence). Trimming stripped 7 bases from V and 1 base from J, with 16 bases between. Here the CDR3 DNA reads TGTGCCAGCAATCCGAGGGGGAGGATCCAAGAGACCCAGTACTTC. It yields the protein CASNPRGRIQETQYF.

This clonotype showed up just a few times. This sequence joins TRBV7-8 and TRBJ2-2; the match to TRBD2 covers 10 bases. The CDR3 runs 16 residues. CDR1 is SGHVS and CDR2 is FQNEAQ in the germline V gene. Trimming removed 8 bases from V and 0 bases from J; junction bases left unmatched: 6. The CDR3 region has the DNA TGTGCCAGCCGGACTAGCGGCCGCGCGAACACCGGGGAGCTGTTTTTT. It codes for CASRTSGRANTGELFF.

The V and J genes are TRBV14 and TRBJ1-1, with D unclear. The CDR3 sequence is 15 residues long. Germline assignment: CDR1 SGHDN and CDR2 FVKESK. V was shortened by 0 bases and J by 0 bases, with 8 bases between the two germline ends. The CDR3 spells CASSQDSTLNTEAFF. The CDR3 region has the DNA TGTGCCAGCAGCCAAGATAGCACTTTGAACACTGAAGCTTTCTTT. The complete variable domain, with remaining parts taken from reference TRBV14 and TRBJ1-1, reads EAGVTQFPSHSVIEKGQTVTLRCDPISGHDNLYWYRRVMGKEIKFLLHFVKESKQDESGMPNNRFLAERTGGTYSTLKVQPAELEDSGVYFCASSQDSTLNTEAFFGQGTRLTVV.

Comments on this clonotype: Since a much larger clone is just one base distant, this may be a read error. The chain joins TRBV2 to TRBJ1-1; D is perhaps TRBD1 (5 bases). With 6 bases removed from V and 14 bases from J, the gap between germline ends came to 13 bases. The CDR3 runs 10 residues. Germline loops: CDR1 SNHLY, CDR2 FYNNEI. For the CDR3, the DNA is TGTGCCAGCAGAGCGTCAGGGTCCTTCTTT. Amino acid sequence: CASRASGSFF.

The chain uses TRBV14 and TRBJ1-4, with D perhaps matching TRBD1 (6 bases). Between the trimmed V and J ends, which lost 3 bases and 12 bases, there was a span of 11 bases. Germline loops: CDR1 SGHDN, CDR2 FVKESK. This CDR3 is 12 amino acids long. The CDR3 region has the DNA TGTGCCAGCAGCCAGACTAACAGGGAACTGTTTTTT. Translating it yields CASSQTNRELFF.

This clonotype was detected ten times or more. V and J are TRBV14 and TRBJ1-2, with 9 bases lining up with TRBD1. The V gene's germline CDR1 is SGHDN and CDR2 FVKESK. V lost 4 bases, J lost 5 bases, and 5 bases stayed unmatched. The CDR3 length is 14 residues. The CDR3 DNA reads TGTGCCAGCAGCCGCCCGGGACAGGGTTATGGCTACACCTTC. Its translation: CASSRPGQGYGYTF.

The chain is built from TRBV20-1 and TRBJ1-4; a weak D match, TRBD1 (5 bases). The V end lost 3 bases, the J end lost 4 bases, and 18 bases lay between the germline ends. The CDR3 covers 16 residues. From germline, CDR1 is DFQATT and CDR2 SNEGSKA (reference sequence). CDR3 sequence reads: CSASWARGGVNEKLFF. The CDR3 DNA sequence: TGCAGTGCTAGTTGGGCCCGGGGAGGGGTTAATGAAAAACTGTTTTTT.